One and the same sample provided the 22 T cell receptor beta chains below, sequenced in a study of cytomegalovirus exposure and HLA in healthy donors. PCR was performed using 60 Vbeta and 13 Jbeta primers. Sequencing was performed with immunoSEQ multiplex PCR; in TCRdb, only in-frame clones are kept and a portion is missing. The sample holds 210,000 or so clones, about 83% seen once. Material: PBMCs. Receptors originate from a man aged 40-49 years in good health and CMV-seronegative.

The chain employs TRBV6-4 and TRBJ2-7, with D tentatively TRBD2 (6 bases). The germline V and J ends were trimmed by 7 bases and 6 bases, with 19 bases remaining between them. The V gene's germline CDR1 is MRHNA and CDR2 SNTAGT. CDR3 length: 14 amino acids. The CDR3 DNA reads TGTGCCAGCACCCCCCCCGGAGGGCCTTGCGAGCAGTACTTC. Translating gives CASTPPGGPCEQYF.

This clone was detected only once. The CDR3 is CASSGYRTGQETQYF. Here the CDR3 DNA reads TGCGCCAGCAGTGGCTATAGGACAGGGCAAGAGACCCAGTACTTC. The genes are TRBV10-1 and TRBJ2-5; 8 positions agree with TRBD1. Trimming at V came to 4 bases and at J to 2 bases, leaving 6 bases not matched to a gene. The CDR3 length is 15 residues. CDR1 WNHNN and CDR2 SYGVQD come from the germline V gene (reference sequence).

This sequence joins TRBV10-3 and TRBJ2-5; 13 bases are shared with TRBD2. From germline, CDR1 is ENHRY and CDR2 SYGVKD. The J segment lost 5 bases and the V segment lost 5 bases, leaving 2 bases of the junction unmatched. The CDR3 contains 14 residues. CDR3 coding DNA: TGTGCCATCAGTACGACTAGCGGGAGGGAGACCCAGTACTTC. This translates into CAISTTSGRETQYF.

The chain employs TRBV2 and TRBJ2-1; TRBD2 agrees at 8 bases. Germline V gene data show CDR1 as SNHLY and CDR2 as FYNNEI. Trimming removed 8 bases from V and 6 bases from J; junction bases left unmatched: 12. This CDR3 is 15 amino acids long. The CDR3: CASRGRHAGGNEQFF. The CDR3 DNA sequence: TGTGCCAGCCGCGGCCGGCACGCGGGGGGCAATGAGCAGTTCTTC.

The genes are TRBV7-2 and TRBJ1-4, with D possibly TRBD1 on 6 matching bases. The germline V and J ends were trimmed by 2 bases and 6 bases, with 10 bases remaining between them. CDR1 is SGHTA and CDR2 is FQGNSA in the germline V gene. The CDR3 has 14 residues. The CDR3 DNA reads as TGTGCCAGCAGCTTATACAGGGAAGATGAAAAACTGTTTTTT. Its protein product is CASSLYREDEKLFF.

CDR3 residues: CASSPDRHTEQFF. The CDR3 nucleotides are TGCGCCAGCAGCCCGGACAGGCACACTGAGCAGTTCTTC. The V and J genes are TRBV5-1 and TRBJ2-1, with TRBD1 matching 7 bases. CDR3 length equals 13 residues. J gave up 9 bases and V 4 bases, and 7 bases lay outside the gene matches. Germline assignment: CDR1 SGHRS and CDR2 YFSETQ.

The V gene is TRBV13, the J gene TRBJ1-2; D not resolved. Germline V CDR1 and CDR2: PRHDT, FYEKMQ (reference sequence). With 0 bases removed from V and 7 bases from J, the gap between germline ends came to 9 bases. CDR3 length equals 13 residues. The CDR3 nucleotides read TGTGCCAGCAGCTTAGGTCACTACTCTGGCTACACCTTC. Translated: CASSLGHYSGYTF.

V is TRBV5-7 and J is TRBJ2-2; 13 nucleotides align to TRBD2. TRBV5-7 carries the ORF label, with uncertain function. The CDR3 sequence is 18 residues long. V dropped 3 bases and J dropped 0; count of bases not matched to a gene: 5. The CDR3 DNA reads TGTGCCAGCAGCTGGGGGACTAGCGGGGTAACGAACACCGGGGAGCTGTTTTTT. Translation: CASSWGTSGVTNTGELFF.

The chain uses TRBV19 and TRBJ1-5; 9 bases fit TRBD1. The CDR3 is made up of 14 amino acids. Germline V gene lookup returns CDR1 LNHDA and CDR2 SQIVND (reference sequence). The trim removed 5 bases at V and 9 bases at J, leaving 8 bases unmatched. The CDR3 loop is CASSPGTGFGPQHF. CDR3 DNA sequence: TGTGCCAGTAGTCCCGGGACAGGGTTTGGGCCCCAGCATTTT.

This chain joins TRBV7-9 and TRBJ2-7; 9 bases are shared with TRBD2. Germline V gives CDR1 SEHNR, CDR2 FQNEAQ (reference sequence). V gave up 0 bases and J gave up 6 bases; unmatched junction bases: 3. The CDR3 contains 14 residues. The CDR3: CASSLATTSGEQYF. For the CDR3, the DNA is TGTGCCAGCAGCTTAGCAACGACTAGCGGCGAGCAGTACTTC.

The CDR3 sequence: CASSQDPPGVITRGNTIYF. The CDR3 nucleotides are TGCGCCAGCAGCCAAGATCCCCCAGGGGTTATAACGAGGGGAAACACCATATATTTT. The rearrangement links TRBV4-1 to TRBJ1-3, with TRBD1 as a possible D gene (6 bases). The V gene lost 0 bases and the J gene lost 4 bases, with 22 bases spanning the gap. CDR3 length: 19 amino acids. Germline CDR1 MGHRA, CDR2 YSYEKL.

The V gene is TRBV29-1, the J gene TRBJ1-5; D possibly corresponds to TRBD1 (5 bases). V lost 7 bases and J 1 base, leaving 11 bases between the germline ends. Germline lookup yields CDR1 SQVTM and CDR2 ANQGSEA. The CDR3 is 13 residues long. The CDR3 DNA reads TGCAGCGCCCGCGGGGGGAGCAATCAGCCCCAGCATTTT. It translates to CSARGGSNQPQHF. The variable domain in full, completed from reference TRBV29-1 and TRBJ1-5, reads SAVISQKPSRDICQRGTSLTIQCQVDSQVTMMFWYRQQPGQSLTLIATANQGSEATYESGFVIDKFPISRPNLTFSTLTVSNMSPEDSSIYLCSARGGSNQPQHFGDGTRLSIL.

This CDR3 is CASSMNRDTGYTF. The CDR3 DNA reads TGTGCCAGCAGTATGAACAGGGATACTGGCTACACCTTC. The chain has TRBV6-4 and TRBJ1-2; a possible D gene is TRBD1 (6 bases). Trimming stripped 5 bases from V and 7 bases from J, with 14 bases between. This CDR3 spans 13 amino acids. Germline CDR1 is MRHNA and CDR2 is SNTAGT.

V and J are TRBV2 and TRBJ1-1; D is unclear. V was cut by 5 bases and J by 0 bases, with 13 bases left in between. Germline V gene lookup returns CDR1 SNHLY and CDR2 FYNNEI. CDR3 size: 15 residues. DNA of the CDR3: TGTGCCAGCAGTTTTGATCAGATCATGAACACTGAAGCTTTCTTT. Its translation is CASSFDQIMNTEAFF.

This sequence joins TRBV11-3 and TRBJ2-2, with D perhaps matching TRBD2 (5 bases). The CDR3 has 15 amino acids. V lost 4 bases, J lost 1 base, and 10 bases lay in between. Germline CDR1 reads SGHNT; CDR2 reads YENEEA. CDR3 DNA sequence: TGTGCCAGCAGCTCTGGGAGTCTGAACACCGGGGAGCTGTTTTTT. This sequence encodes CASSSGSLNTGELFF.

This clone came up a few times. The V and J genes are TRBV5-1 and TRBJ2-1; 9 bases align to TRBD2. This CDR3 has 15 residues. The germline V gene encodes CDR1 SGHRS and CDR2 YFSETQ. J lost 3 bases, V lost 4 bases, and 5 bases had no gene match. Here the CDR3 DNA reads TGCGCCAGCAGCATTAGCGGGGGCCTCTACAATGAGCAGTTCTTC. Its protein product is CASSISGGLYNEQFF.

This clone was observed a few times. The rearrangement links TRBV19 to TRBJ2-1, with 9 bases identical to TRBD1. The CDR3 sequence is 15 residues long. Losses at the gene ends were 0 bases for V and 7 bases for J; bases not matched to a gene: 4. The V gene's germline CDR1 is LNHDA and CDR2 SQIVND (reference sequence). CDR3 protein: CASSIETGGMNEQFF. The CDR3 nucleotides read TGTGCCAGTAGTATAGAAACAGGGGGCATGAATGAGCAGTTCTTC.

The chain has TRBV7-3 and TRBJ2-3, with 7 bases matching TRBD2. CDR3 length: 13 amino acids. Per germline, CDR1 SGHTA and CDR2 FQGTGA. The V segment lost 3 bases and the J segment 6 bases; nucleotides outside the gene matches: 3. CDR3 sequence (DNA): TGTGCCAGCAGCTTCAGGGAGGGGGATACGCAGTATTTT. It is translated as CASSFREGDTQYF.

This rearrangement joins TRBV18 to TRBJ1-2; D is perhaps TRBD1 (5 bases). The CDR3 has 14 amino acids. V lost 4 bases and J 5 bases, leaving 14 bases between the germline ends. CDR1 is KGHSH and CDR2 is LQKENI in the germline V gene. The CDR3, as DNA: TGTGCCAGCTCACAACTACAGGAGAAGTATGGCTACACCTTC. Translation: CASSQLQEKYGYTF. The full variable domain, completed using reference TRBV18 and TRBJ1-2, is NAGVMQNPRHLVRRRGQEARLRCSPMKGHSHVYWYRQLPEEGLKFMVYLQKENIIDESGMPKERFSAEFPKEGPSILRIQQVVRGDSAAYFCASSQLQEKYGYTFGSGTRLTVV.

This clone was seen once. The rearrangement uses TRBV6-6 and TRBJ1-5; TRBD1 might be the D (6 bases). With 7 bases removed from V and 0 bases from J, the gap between germline ends came to 16 bases. The germline V gene has CDR1 MNHNY and CDR2 SVGAGI (reference sequence). This CDR3 has 16 residues. Here the CDR3 reads CASNHGTPNSNQPQHF. CDR3 nucleotides: TGTGCCAGCAACCACGGGACACCAAATAGCAATCAGCCCCAGCATTTT.

This clone appeared once. The chain has TRBV13 and TRBJ2-3; 9 nucleotides align to TRBD1. The CDR3 has 15 amino acids. V lost 4 bases and J lost 4; bases outside the gene matches: 6. CDR1 is PRHDT, CDR2 FYEKMQ, per germline (reference sequence). In DNA form, the CDR3 reads TGTGCCAGCAGCTACGTACAGGGGGCTTCAGATACGCAGTATTTT. It translates to CASSYVQGASDTQYF.

The rearrangement uses TRBV5-1 and TRBJ1-1; maybe TRBD1 (5 bases). Trimming pared 1 base from V and 11 bases from J, leaving 15 bases between. CDR1 is SGHRS and CDR2 is YFSETQ in the germline V gene. CDR3 size: 13 residues. The CDR3 here is CASSLYQGSKAFF. The CDR3 DNA follows: TGCGCCAGCAGCTTGTATCAGGGTAGCAAGGCTTTCTTT.